The rows below give T cell receptor beta chains drawn from one sample of a study of blood T cell repertoires in COVID-19. Profiled with immunoSEQ multiplex PCR; TCRdb holds only in-frame clones, not every one. Here the sample spans 250,000 or so clones, around nine tenths being singletons. Sequencing input: PBMCs or T cells enriched from blood (not recorded which). Receptors were obtained from a woman aged 40 to 49 who had been exposed to COVID-19. The conserved cysteine and the conserved F or W are not part of the CDR3 here. The D gene is left open where the match is weak. Size is stated for part of the rows, as once, few or many counts, or as a class when the clone is expanded.

V gene	D gene	clone size	CDR3 protein
TRBV12-3/TRBV12-4	-	once	ASSVGLGEQF
TRBV30	-	-	ACTTLRGPTNSPLH
TRBV7-9	-	once	ASSLKTSFGGSGNTIY
TRBV12-5	TRBD2	-	ASGGRGTSALTGELF
TRBV11-3	-	few	ASSLRASGELF
TRBV11-3	TRBD1	-	ASSLRGWARQGRDKNIQY
TRBV13	TRBD1	-	ASSWLQGVGTEAF
TRBV15	-	once	ATRRTMNTEAF
TRBV27	-	-	ASSLEGLSGNTIY
TRBV28	-	-	ASRSRETQY
TRBV20-1	TRBD1	-	SASPKQGARTDTQY
TRBV3-1/TRBV3-2	-	-	ASSQNTETYGYT
TRBV29-1	-	-	SAETRLYEQY
TRBV4-1	TRBD2	once	ASSQGGGSGRRGETQY
TRBV7-2	TRBD1	-	ASSSRDRVGSPLH
TRBV4-1	-	few	ASSRERVGGRTNEQY
TRBV30	TRBD1	-	AWSRFGTGHLANEKLF
TRBV27	-	-	ASSSGARAYGYT
TRBV4-3	-	-	ASSQDLGRGTDTQY
TRBV18	-	-	ASSRLGLAAGNTEAF
TRBV25-1	-	-	ASRLAQAETQY
TRBV9	-	-	ASSHGHYNEQF
TRBV5-8	-	-	ASSLGQQETQY
TRBV4-2	TRBD2	-	ASSQELAGGSYEQY
TRBV11-2	TRBD1	once	ASSLGQGRNEKLF
TRBV6-5	-	-	AVGGMNTEAF
TRBV7-3	TRBD1	-	ASSLMGQGVETQY
TRBV2	TRBD1	few	ASSRDRDQPQH
TRBV5-6	-	-	ASSLYEDNSGELF
TRBV11-3	-	-	ASSLVPGSGLAF
TRBV10-3	TRBD1	-	ATGTGGRNTIY
TRBV7-9	-	-	ASSFGAVSYGKLF
TRBV14	-	-	ASSQDQGGYGYT
TRBV7-9	-	once	ASSLLRGNYGYT
TRBV5-1	-	-	ASSLGTGVSQPQH
TRBV5-4	TRBD1	-	ASSVRDRFNTEQF